Listed below are T cell receptor beta chains from one sample, sequenced in a study of blood T cells in healthy people across ages. TCRdb recomputed calls from the 5' RACE reads with MiXCR, one row per CDR3 protein. The sample records about 560,000 distinct CDR3 sequences, around a quarter being singletons. Separately, the same data were catalogued under a study of T cells of mothers and their children.

The sample taken for sequencing was blood. These receptors came from a boy aged 2-9 years in good health. CDR3s include the opening cysteine and the closing phenylalanine or tryptophan. Fields, in order: V gene, J gene, D gene, CDR3 protein. D genes are given only for firm matches.

v_gene: TRBV4-1; j_gene: TRBJ2-7; d_gene: NA; CDR3aa: CASSQDRDMASYEQYF
v_gene: TRBV4-3; j_gene: TRBJ2-3; d_gene: TRBD2; CDR3aa: CASSPNPTAVAGVGTDTQYF
v_gene: TRBV10-3; j_gene: TRBJ2-2; d_gene: NA; CDR3aa: CAARTRDTGELFF
v_gene: TRBV7-2; j_gene: TRBJ1-2; d_gene: NA; CDR3aa: CACSGTYYGYTF
v_gene: TRBV20-1; j_gene: TRBJ2-2; d_gene: NA; CDR3aa: CSARALTPAGELFF
v_gene: TRBV5-1; j_gene: TRBJ2-7; d_gene: TRBD2; CDR3aa: CASSLGTRTEQYF
v_gene: TRBV7-9; j_gene: TRBJ2-3; d_gene: NA; CDR3aa: CASSLALTDTQYF
v_gene: TRBV7-8; j_gene: TRBJ1-4; d_gene: NA; CDR3aa: CASSPNRIPNEKLFF
v_gene: TRBV9; j_gene: TRBJ2-1; d_gene: TRBD2; CDR3aa: CASSILAGTHNEQFF
v_gene: TRBV6-7; j_gene: TRBJ2-1; d_gene: NA; CDR3aa: CASTQPGFNEQFF
v_gene: TRBV7-9; j_gene: TRBJ2-7; d_gene: TRBD2; CDR3aa: CASSLGSSGTYEQYF
v_gene: TRBV29-1; j_gene: TRBJ2-3; d_gene: NA; CDR3aa: CSPRQGDTQYF
v_gene: TRBV12-3/TRBV12-4; j_gene: TRBJ1-1; d_gene: NA; CDR3aa: CASSFWGQGTEAFF